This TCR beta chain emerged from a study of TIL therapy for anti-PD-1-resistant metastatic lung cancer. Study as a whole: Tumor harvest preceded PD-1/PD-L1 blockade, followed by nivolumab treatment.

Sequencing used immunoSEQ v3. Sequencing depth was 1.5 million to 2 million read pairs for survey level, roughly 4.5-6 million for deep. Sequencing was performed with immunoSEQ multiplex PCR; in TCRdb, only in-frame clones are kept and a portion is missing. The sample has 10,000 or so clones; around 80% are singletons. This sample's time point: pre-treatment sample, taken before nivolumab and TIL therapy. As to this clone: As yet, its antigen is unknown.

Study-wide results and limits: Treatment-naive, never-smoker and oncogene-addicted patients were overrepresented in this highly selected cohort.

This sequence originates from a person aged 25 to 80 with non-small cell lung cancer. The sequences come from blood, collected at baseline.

DNA for the CDR3: TGTGCCAGTAGTGACCCCGGGACAGGGGGGTTGAACACTGAAGCTTTCTTT. This sequence encodes CASSDPGTGGLNTEAFF. The rearrangement links TRBV19 to TRBJ1-1; 11 bases align to TRBD1. CDR1 and CDR2 from the germline V gene are LNHDA and SQIVND (reference sequence). CDR3 length: 17 residues. V shed 5 bases and J 0 bases; nucleotides not matched to a gene: 8.